This T cell receptor (beta chain) was identified in a study of cytomegalovirus exposure and HLA in healthy donors. Primers included in the PCR were 60 Vbeta and 13 Jbeta primers. As originally analysed: Some 11 million shared chains were among the 65 million to 85 million unique TCR beta chains that a later analysis counted. The table came from immunoSEQ multiplex PCR; TCRdb's copy has only in-frame clones and leaves some out. V and J calls and clone size are given by that table; D and trimming were obtained from the DNA. Here the sample spans some 110,000 clones, 75% being singletons. This CDR3 contains 16 residues. CDR1 SGHDT and CDR2 YYEEEE come from the germline V gene. Trimming took 4 bases from V and 5 from J; bases not matched to a gene: 9.

The specimen was PBMCs. V is TRBV5-6 and J is TRBJ2-1; 10 bases agree with TRBD2. The sequence was collected from a man aged 35-49 years in good health and CMV-seronegative. The CDR3 region has the DNA TGTGCCAGCAGCCTTATCGGACTAGCGGATAACAATGAGCAGTTCTTC. Translated: CASSLIGLADNNEQFF.